Included here is one TCR beta chain sequence, with context. As yet, its antigen is unknown. The CDR3 is 12 residues long. With 5 bases removed from V and 3 bases from J, the gap between germline ends came to 8 bases. CDR1 is MNHNS, CDR2 SASEGT, per germline. The sample comes from a study of a mutant IDH1 vaccine in newly diagnosed glioma. Study-wide background: Previous treatment comprised radiotherapy, temozolomide, or both, mostly both.

Generated by immunoSEQ multiplex PCR, the TCRdb table keeps only in-frame clones and is missing some. The sample yields almost 95,000 clones, approximately 89% seen once. Described time point: week 47, end of study. What each vaccine dose contained was 300 ug of mutant IDH1 20-mer peptide, accompanied by topical imiquimod. The donor cohort comprised cases of new WHO grade 3 or 4 IDH1-mutant, ATRX-lost astrocytoma. Study observations and caveats: No link was apparently found between pseudoprogression and changes in top peripheral T cell clonotypes. In around 93% of patients, immune responses induced by the vaccine occurred.

This chain uses TRBV6-1 with TRBJ2-7, with D tentatively TRBD1 (6 bases). Material: PBMCs, obtained from a glioma patient whose treatment included an IDH1 peptide vaccine. The receptor comes from a woman between 50 and 59 years old with glioma. Here the CDR3 reads CASSRDIYEQYF. CDR3 nucleotides: TGTGCCAGCAGTAGGGACATCTACGAGCAGTACTTC.